This T cell receptor beta chain was recorded in a study of cytomegalovirus exposure and HLA in healthy donors. Remarks on this clone: Antigen unknown.

The repertoire was sequenced with immunoSEQ multiplex PCR; TCRdb's copy has only in-frame clones and lacks some. The sample records more than 85,000 clones, about 92% being singletons. Whole-study findings and limits: Confirmation in vitro established that three CMV-associated chains were specific for CMV antigens.

CDR1 is SGHRS and CDR2 is YFSETQ in the germline V gene. The junction had 7 bases not matched to a gene; V was cut back by 2 bases and J by 1 base. The CDR3 has 18 residues. The sample taken for sequencing was PBMCs. The chain uses TRBV5-1 and TRBJ2-6; TRBD2 agrees at 9 bases. This clonotype was obtained from a woman under 30 in good health and CMV-seronegative. This CDR3 reads CASSFRSSGSSGANVLTF. The CDR3 DNA is TGCGCCAGCAGCTTTCGGAGTAGCGGGAGTTCTGGGGCCAACGTCCTGACTTTC.